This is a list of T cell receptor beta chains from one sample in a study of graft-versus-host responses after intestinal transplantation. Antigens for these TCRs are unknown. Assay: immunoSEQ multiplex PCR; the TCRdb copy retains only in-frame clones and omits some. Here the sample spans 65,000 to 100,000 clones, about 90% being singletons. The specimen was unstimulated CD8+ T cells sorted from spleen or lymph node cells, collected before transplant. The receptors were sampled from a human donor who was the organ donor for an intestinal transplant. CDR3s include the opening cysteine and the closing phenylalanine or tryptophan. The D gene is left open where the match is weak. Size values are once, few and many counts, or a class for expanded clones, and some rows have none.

DNA: TGCGCCAGCAGCGGCAACACAGATACGCAGTATTTT
CDR3: CASSGNTDTQYF
size: once
V: TRBV5-1
D: .
J: TRBJ2-3

DNA: TGTGCCAGTCCTGACAGGGCGAACACCGGGGAGCTGTTTTTT
CDR3: CASPDRANTGELFF
size: .
V: TRBV6-1
D: TRBD1
J: TRBJ2-2

DNA: TGTGCCATCAGCGCGGGACAGGAAGACCAAGAGACCCAGTACTTC
CDR3: CAISAGQEDQETQYF
size: .
V: TRBV10-3
D: TRBD1
J: TRBJ2-5

DNA: TGTGCCAGCAGCTTAGCACTAGCGGGGGGGCCCCCAACAGATACGCAGTATTTT
CDR3: CASSLALAGGPPTDTQYF
size: .
V: TRBV7-2
D: TRBD2
J: TRBJ2-3

DNA: TGTGCCAGTAGTATGCGACAGGGGGGGGACTATGGCTACACCTTC
CDR3: CASSMRQGGDYGYTF
size: .
V: TRBV19
D: TRBD1
J: TRBJ1-2

DNA: TGCGCCAGCAGCCAAGGGACCGACAGGAGTCTACGAGAGCAGTACTTC
CDR3: CASSQGTDRSLREQYF
size: .
V: TRBV4-3
D: .
J: TRBJ2-5

DNA: TGCGCCAGCAGCCAAGAAGCTAGCGGTTCCTACGAGCAGTACTTC
CDR3: CASSQEASGSYEQYF
size: .
V: TRBV4-3
D: TRBD2
J: TRBJ2-7

DNA: TGTGCCAGCAGCTTGACGACAGGGTCTGGAAACACCATATATTTT
CDR3: CASSLTTGSGNTIYF
size: .
V: TRBV7-6
D: TRBD1
J: TRBJ1-3

DNA: TGTGCCAGCAGCCAAGTTCCCCCGGGGGGATTGGACAAAAACATTCAGTACTTC
CDR3: CASSQVPPGGLDKNIQYF
size: .
V: TRBV4-2
D: TRBD2
J: TRBJ2-4

DNA: TGTGCCAGTTCCCCAGGGGCGGAGGATCAAAACATTCAGTACTTC
CDR3: CASSPGAEDQNIQYF
size: .
V: TRBV2
D: .
J: TRBJ2-4

DNA: TGTGCCAGCAGCTCCCTAGCGGGGGGCGTATGGGATGAGCAGTTCTTC
CDR3: CASSSLAGGVWDEQFF
size: .
V: TRBV11-2
D: TRBD2
J: TRBJ2-1

DNA: TGTGCCAGCAGTTTTTACAATCAAGAGACCCAGTACTTC
CDR3: CASSFYNQETQYF
size: .
V: TRBV6-5
D: .
J: TRBJ2-5

DNA: TGTGCCAGCAGCTTCGCGGCACTTCGCAATGAGCAGTTCTTC
CDR3: CASSFAALRNEQFF
size: .
V: TRBV7-9
D: .
J: TRBJ2-1

DNA: TGTGCCAGCAGCGGAGCCGGCAGGGGGAACCAAGAGACCCAGTACTTC
CDR3: CASSGAGRGNQETQYF
size: .
V: TRBV2
D: TRBD1
J: TRBJ2-5

DNA: TGCGCCAGCAGCCAAGATCTATGGACAGCTGTCGACGAGCAGTACTTC
CDR3: CASSQDLWTAVDEQYF
size: .
V: TRBV4-1
D: .
J: TRBJ2-7

DNA: TGTGCCAGCAGTTTCTCGGGGGGCACTGAAGCTTTCTTT
CDR3: CASSFSGGTEAFF
size: .
V: TRBV27
D: .
J: TRBJ1-1

DNA: TGTGCTAGTGATTTTTTTTGGGGGGAAGAATATGGCTACACCTTC
CDR3: CASDFFWGEEYGYTF
size: .
V: TRBV12-5
D: .
J: TRBJ1-2

DNA: TGCGCCAGCAGCCAACGGGACAGCAGCTCCTACGAGCAGTACTTC
CDR3: CASSQRDSSSYEQYF
size: .
V: TRBV4-3
D: TRBD1
J: TRBJ2-7

DNA: TGTGCCAGCAGCTCCCCGGGAGAGAGGAATTCACCCCTCCACTTT
CDR3: CASSSPGERNSPLHF
size: .
V: TRBV11-2
D: .
J: TRBJ1-6

DNA: TGCGCCAGCAGTCCGCGGGACAGCCTATACTCTGGAAACACCATATATTTT
CDR3: CASSPRDSLYSGNTIYF
size: .
V: TRBV4-1
D: TRBD1
J: TRBJ1-3

DNA: TGCGCCAGCAGCCCCCGCCTACTAGCGGGGAGAATCACAGATACGCAGTATTTT
CDR3: CASSPRLLAGRITDTQYF
size: .
V: TRBV5-1
D: TRBD2
J: TRBJ2-3

DNA: TGTGCCAGTAGGTTGGGAGGAGCAGGTCAGCCCCAGCATTTT
CDR3: CASRLGGAGQPQHF
size: few
V: TRBV19
D: .
J: TRBJ1-5

DNA: TGTGCCAGCAGCGACGGGCAGGGTAGCAATCAGCCCCAGCATTTT
CDR3: CASSDGQGSNQPQHF
size: .
V: TRBV7-9
D: .
J: TRBJ1-5

DNA: TGTGCCAGCAGTTTATCAGGGTTAGGAGGAAACACCATATATTTT
CDR3: CASSLSGLGGNTIYF
size: .
V: TRBV28
D: .
J: TRBJ1-3

DNA: TGCGCCAGCAGTACTACGGCGGCGTCCTACGAGCAGTACTTC
CDR3: CASSTTAASYEQYF
size: .
V: TRBV10-2
D: .
J: TRBJ2-7

DNA: TGTGCCAGCAGTGAGGTGGTAGCGGGGAGCACAGATACGCAGTATTTT
CDR3: CASSEVVAGSTDTQYF
size: .
V: TRBV2
D: TRBD2
J: TRBJ2-3

DNA: TGTGCCAGTAGTATTTTTGTCGGGATTTCGGTGAACACTGAAGCTTTCTTT
CDR3: CASSIFVGISVNTEAFF
size: .
V: TRBV19
D: .
J: TRBJ1-1

DNA: TGTGCCAGCAGCTTAGACGCGCAGGGCTACGAGCAGTACTTC
CDR3: CASSLDAQGYEQYF
size: .
V: TRBV7-6
D: .
J: TRBJ2-7

DNA: TGTGCCAGCAGGCCCAACCTAAATCAGCCCCAGCATTTT
CDR3: CASRPNLNQPQHF
size: .
V: TRBV27
D: .
J: TRBJ1-5

DNA: TGTGCCAGCAGTTTACTAGCGGGGAGCACAGATACGCAGTATTTT
CDR3: CASSLLAGSTDTQYF
size: .
V: TRBV28
D: TRBD2
J: TRBJ2-3

DNA: TGCGCCAGCACCTCTCCCGGGACAGGCCCCACTGGGGAGCTGTTTTTT
CDR3: CASTSPGTGPTGELFF
size: .
V: TRBV5-1
D: TRBD1
J: TRBJ2-2

DNA: TGTGCCAGCAGTGTAGCGGGGGTACGCACAGATACGCAGTATTTT
CDR3: CASSVAGVRTDTQYF
size: .
V: TRBV9
D: TRBD2
J: TRBJ2-3

DNA: TGTGCCAGCAAACCGGGACAGGGGGCCTGGGGCACTGAAGCTTTCTTT
CDR3: CASKPGQGAWGTEAFF
size: .
V: TRBV7-2
D: TRBD1
J: TRBJ1-1

DNA: TGCGCCAGCAGCCAAGATCGGGGGTCCGTAGATACGCAGTATTTT
CDR3: CASSQDRGSVDTQYF
size: .
V: TRBV4-3
D: .
J: TRBJ2-3

DNA: TGTGCCAGCAGTTTAGGCGGGGGCTTAGAGCAGTTCTTC
CDR3: CASSLGGGLEQFF
size: .
V: TRBV27
D: .
J: TRBJ2-1

DNA: TGTGCCAGTAGTGGACAGCCGAACACTGAAGCTTTCTTT
CDR3: CASSGQPNTEAFF
size: .
V: TRBV19
D: .
J: TRBJ1-1

DNA: TGTGCCAGCCTCCAGTTTTGGGGGGACTACAATGAGCAGTTCTTC
CDR3: CASLQFWGDYNEQFF
size: .
V: TRBV27
D: .
J: TRBJ2-1